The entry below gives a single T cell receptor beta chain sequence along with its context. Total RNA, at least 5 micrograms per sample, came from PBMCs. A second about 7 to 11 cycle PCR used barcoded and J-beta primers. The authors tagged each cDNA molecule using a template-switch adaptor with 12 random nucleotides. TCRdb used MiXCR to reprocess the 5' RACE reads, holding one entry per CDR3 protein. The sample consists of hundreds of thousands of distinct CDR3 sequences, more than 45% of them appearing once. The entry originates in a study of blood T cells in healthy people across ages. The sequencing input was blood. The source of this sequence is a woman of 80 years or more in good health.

CDR3: CSARASLVPTQYF. The CDR3 region has the DNA TGCAGTGCTAGGGCCTCACTAGTTCCTACGCAGTATTTT. The J gene is TRBJ2-3, the V gene TRBV20-1, with D tentatively TRBD2 (5 bases). Germline V CDR1 and CDR2: DFQATT, SNEGSKA (reference sequence). The CDR3 is made up of 13 amino acids. The V gene lost 3 bases and the J gene lost 8 bases, with 15 bases spanning the gap.